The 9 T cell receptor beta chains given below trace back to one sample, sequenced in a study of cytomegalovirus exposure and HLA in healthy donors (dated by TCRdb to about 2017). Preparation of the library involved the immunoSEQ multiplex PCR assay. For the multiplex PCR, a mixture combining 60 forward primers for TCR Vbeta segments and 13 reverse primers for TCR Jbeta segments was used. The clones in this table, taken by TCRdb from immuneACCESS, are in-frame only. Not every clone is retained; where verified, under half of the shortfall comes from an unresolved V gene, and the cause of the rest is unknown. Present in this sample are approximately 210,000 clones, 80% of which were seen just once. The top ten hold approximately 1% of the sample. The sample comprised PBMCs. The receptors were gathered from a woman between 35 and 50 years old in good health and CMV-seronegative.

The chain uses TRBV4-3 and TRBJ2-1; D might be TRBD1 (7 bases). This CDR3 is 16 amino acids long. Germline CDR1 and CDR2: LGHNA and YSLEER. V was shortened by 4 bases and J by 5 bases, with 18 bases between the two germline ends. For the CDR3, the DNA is TGCGCCAGCAGCCCCGGGGGAACAGGGGCCCACAATGAGCAGTTCTTC. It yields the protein CASSPGGTGAHNEQFF.

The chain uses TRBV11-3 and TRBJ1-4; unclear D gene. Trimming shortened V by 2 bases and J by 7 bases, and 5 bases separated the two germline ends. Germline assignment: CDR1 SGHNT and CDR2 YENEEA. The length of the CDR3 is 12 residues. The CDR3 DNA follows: TGTGCCAGCAGCTTATACAGTGAAAAACTGTTTTTT. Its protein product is CASSLYSEKLFF.

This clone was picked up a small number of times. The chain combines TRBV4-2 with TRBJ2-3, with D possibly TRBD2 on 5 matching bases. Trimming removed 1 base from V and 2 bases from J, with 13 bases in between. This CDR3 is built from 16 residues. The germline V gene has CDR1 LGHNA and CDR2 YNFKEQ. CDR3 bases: TGTGCCAGCAGCCAAGGGCCGAGGGATCCCACAGATACGCAGTATTTT. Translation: CASSQGPRDPTDTQYF.

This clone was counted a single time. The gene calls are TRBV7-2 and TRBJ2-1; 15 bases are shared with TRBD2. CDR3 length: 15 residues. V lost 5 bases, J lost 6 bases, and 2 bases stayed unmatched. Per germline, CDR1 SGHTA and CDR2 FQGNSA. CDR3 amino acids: CASSPGLAGGNEQFF. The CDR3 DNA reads TGTGCCAGCAGCCCGGGACTAGCGGGAGGCAATGAGCAGTTCTTC.

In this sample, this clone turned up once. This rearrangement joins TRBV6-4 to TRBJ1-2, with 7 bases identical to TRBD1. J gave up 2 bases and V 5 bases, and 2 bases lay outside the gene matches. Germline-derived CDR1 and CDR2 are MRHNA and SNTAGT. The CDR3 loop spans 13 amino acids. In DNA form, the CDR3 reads TGTGCCAGCAGTCCACAGGGGAACTATGGCTACACCTTC. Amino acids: CASSPQGNYGYTF.

The CDR3 protein is CASSPLAGGGGELFF. CDR3 sequence (DNA): TGTGCCAGCAGCCCTCTAGCGGGAGGGGGCGGGGAGCTGTTTTTT. The rearrangement uses TRBV9 and TRBJ2-2; 12 bases map to TRBD2. V gave up 4 bases and J gave up 7 bases; unmatched junction bases: 5. In germline, CDR1 is SGDLS, CDR2 YYNGEE. The CDR3 has 15 amino acids.

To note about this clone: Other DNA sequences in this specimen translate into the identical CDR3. The CDR3 spells CAWSGRGDQPQHF. The CDR3 coding sequence is TGTGCCTGGAGTGGCAGGGGCGACCAGCCCCAGCATTTT. The V and J genes are TRBV30 and TRBJ1-5; D may be TRBD1 (6 bases). The CDR3 is 13 amino acids. The germline gives CDR1 GTSNPN, CDR2 SVGIG (reference sequence). The germline V and J ends were trimmed by 1 base and 7 bases, with 11 bases remaining between them.

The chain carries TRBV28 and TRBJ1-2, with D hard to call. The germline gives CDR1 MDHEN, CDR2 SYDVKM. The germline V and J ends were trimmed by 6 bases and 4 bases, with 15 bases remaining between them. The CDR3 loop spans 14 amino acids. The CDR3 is CASSYRQVFYGYTF. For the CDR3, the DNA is TGTGCCAGCAGCTACCGGCAGGTTTTCTATGGCTACACCTTC.

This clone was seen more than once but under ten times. CDR3 protein: CASSLVAGGTGELFF. In nucleotides, the CDR3 is TGTGCCAGCTCACTCGTCGCCGGGGGTACCGGGGAGCTGTTTTTT. The chain couples TRBV18 to TRBJ2-2; weak D call: TRBD2 (6 bases). Germline CDR1 reads KGHSH; CDR2 reads LQKENI. V gave up 4 bases and J gave up 5 bases, with 14 bases separating them. CDR3 length equals 15 residues. The variable domain in full, completed from reference TRBV18 and TRBJ2-2, reads NAGVMQNPRHLVRRRGQEARLRCSPMKGHSHVYWYRQLPEEGLKFMVYLQKENIIDESGMPKERFSAEFPKEGPSILRIQQVVRGDSAAYFCASSLVAGGTGELFFGEGSRLTVL.